The rows below give T cell receptor beta chains drawn from one sample of a study of cytomegalovirus exposure and HLA in healthy donors. Assay: immunoSEQ multiplex PCR; the TCRdb copy retains only in-frame clones and omits some. The sample lists some 110,000 clones, over 75% seen once, with roughly 3.4% in the top ten. The sample taken for sequencing was PBMCs. These receptors were taken from a man aged 55 to 70 in good health and CMV-seronegative. CDR3s include the opening cysteine and the closing phenylalanine or tryptophan. A D gene is named only where the DNA matches it firmly. A row's size may be missing; if present it is once, few, many or a size class.

clone size	D gene	V gene	J gene	CDR3 protein	CDR3 DNA
NA	TRBD2	TRBV18	TRBJ2-5	CASSPGAGGAGETQYF	TGTGCCAGCTCACCCGGAGCGGGGGGAGCAGGAGAGACCCAGTACTTC
NA	NA	TRBV2	TRBJ2-2	CASSESAMGELFF	TGTGCCAGCAGTGAAAGCGCAATGGGGGAGCTGTTTTTT
NA	TRBD2	TRBV6-1	TRBJ2-5	CASREASGGGQETQYF	TGTGCCAGCAGAGAAGCTAGCGGGGGGGGTCAGGAGACCCAGTACTTC
NA	NA	TRBV10-3	TRBJ2-2	CASTGGPNTGELFF	TGTGCCTCCACCGGGGGGCCAAACACCGGGGAGCTGTTTTTT
NA	TRBD1	TRBV10-3	TRBJ1-1	CAISMRQGDTEAFF	TGTGCCATCAGTATGAGACAGGGAGACACTGAAGCTTTCTTT
NA	TRBD1	TRBV7-2	TRBJ1-2	CATARDSPSNGYTF	TGTGCCACCGCAAGGGACAGCCCATCGAATGGCTACACCTTC
once	TRBD1	TRBV6-5	TRBJ2-7	CASSLDRGGEQYF	TGTGCCAGCAGCCTGGACAGGGGTGGCGAGCAGTACTTC
NA	TRBD2	TRBV29-1	TRBJ2-3	CSWARAPGGTDTQYF	TGCAGCTGGGCCAGGGCACCCGGGGGGACAGATACGCAGTATTTT
NA	TRBD1	TRBV19	TRBJ1-5	CASSIKGAGQPQHF	TGTGCCAGTAGTATTAAGGGGGCAGGGCAGCCCCAGCATTTT
NA	NA	TRBV14	TRBJ1-2	CASSQGELYGYTF	TGTGCCAGCAGCCAAGGAGAACTCTATGGCTACACCTTC